The subject of this entry is one T cell receptor (beta chain). Its target is not known. The V gene lost 6 bases and the J gene lost 8 bases, with 16 bases spanning the gap. The length of the CDR3 is 13 residues. Germline assignment: CDR1 MNHEY and CDR2 SMNVEV (reference sequence). MiXCR was run by TCRdb on the reads, yielding one entry per CDR3 protein. The repertoire consists of 510,000 or so distinct CDR3 sequences, with about 25% occurring once and the leading ten covering less than 15%. These data belong to a study of T cell repertoires in cytomegalovirus infection. Study-wide results and caveats: Of the TCR beta families, the public ones yielded a cumulative frequency that identified carriers of CMV plus the relevant HLA.

This clonotype was obtained from a human donor in good health (CMV status not recorded). Some clones in this sample may be carry-over from other donors' samples. The chain has TRBV27 and TRBJ1-1; tentatively, D is TRBD1 (5 bases). What was sequenced was PBMCs. As DNA, the CDR3 is TGTGCCAGCAGGGCCCCGGGGGGTTTAGAAGCTTTCTTT. This codes for CASRAPGGLEAFF.